This entry is about one T cell receptor beta chain. Antigen: not known. The source of the sample is a study of T cell repertoires in cytomegalovirus infection. Across the whole study: Indications of both CMV infection and matching HLA type were provided by public TCR beta signatures. Overall study findings and caveats: HLA-C-restricted CMV-specific TCR beta clonotypes were dominant in the ex vivo response.

This CDR3 contains 14 residues. The junction had 5 bases not matched to a gene; V was cut back by 4 bases and J by 2 bases. Germline V gene lookup returns CDR1 SGHTA and CDR2 FQGNSA. MiXCR, applied by TCRdb to the reads, yields one record per CDR3 protein. In the table there are roughly 500,000 distinct CDR3 sequences, about 44% of which are singletons. The clonotype originates from a human donor in good health (CMV status not recorded). Some clones in this sample may be carry-over from other donors' samples. The J gene is TRBJ2-7, the V gene TRBV7-2, with 7 bases lining up with TRBD2. This specimen consisted of cultured PBMCs, obtained from culture after CMV antigen stimulation. In DNA, the CDR3 is TGTGCCAGCAGCTCCCAGCGGGGCCCCTACGAGCAGTACTTC. It specifies CASSSQRGPYEQYF.